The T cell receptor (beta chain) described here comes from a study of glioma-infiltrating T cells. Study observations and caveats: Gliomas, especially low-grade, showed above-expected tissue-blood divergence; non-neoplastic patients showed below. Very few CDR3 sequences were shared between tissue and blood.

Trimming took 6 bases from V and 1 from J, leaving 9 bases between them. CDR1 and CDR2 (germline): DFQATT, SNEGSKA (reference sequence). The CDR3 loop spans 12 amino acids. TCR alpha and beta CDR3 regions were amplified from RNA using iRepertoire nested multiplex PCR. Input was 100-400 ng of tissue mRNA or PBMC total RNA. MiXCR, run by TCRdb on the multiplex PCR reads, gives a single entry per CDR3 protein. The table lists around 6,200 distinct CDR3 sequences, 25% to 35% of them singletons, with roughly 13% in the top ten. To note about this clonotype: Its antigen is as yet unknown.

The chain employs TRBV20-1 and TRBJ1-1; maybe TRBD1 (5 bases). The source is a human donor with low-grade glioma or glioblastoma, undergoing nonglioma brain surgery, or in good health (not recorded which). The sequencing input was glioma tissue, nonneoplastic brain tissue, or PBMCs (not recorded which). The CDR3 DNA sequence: TGCAGTGCCTCTGGGACGAACACTGAAGCTTTCTTT. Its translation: CSASGTNTEAFF.